The 14 T cell receptor beta chains in this list originate from one sample, sequenced in a study of T cells after yellow fever vaccination. MiXCR was run by TCRdb on the 5' RACE reads, yielding one entry per CDR3 protein. The sample records around 550,000 distinct CDR3 sequences, over 15% being singletons. The input for sequencing was PBMCs, taken 15 days after the yellow fever booster vaccination. The receptors come from a man between 25 and 39 years old who received the YFV17D yellow fever vaccine.

This clonotype has just a few counts. The chain has TRBV7-2 and TRBJ2-3, with 8 bases identical to TRBD2. The CDR3 runs 12 residues. V lost 1 base, J lost 14 bases, and 5 bases stayed unmatched. Germline V lookup: CDR1 SGHTA, CDR2 FQGNSA. The CDR3 bases are TGTGCCAGCAGCTTAGTGGGACTAGATACGTATTTT. It yields the protein CASSLVGLDTYF.

There are many counts of this clonotype. The CDR3 reads CASSLGSPDTQYF. The CDR3 nucleotides read TGTGCCAGCAGTTTAGGGTCCCCAGATACGCAGTATTTT. The chain is built from TRBV27 and TRBJ2-3; no reliable D call. There are 13 residues in the CDR3. The germline gives CDR1 MNHEY, CDR2 SMNVEV (reference sequence). The V and J ends lost 2 bases and 4 bases respectively, with 7 bases between them.

Notes on this clonotype: The missing conserved phenylalanine or tryptophan at the end of this CDR3 makes a read error likely. The chain uses TRBV20-1 and TRBJ2-7; 7 bases line up with TRBD1. The junction had 13 bases not matched to a gene; V was cut back by 5 bases and J by 3 bases. This CDR3 contains 15 residues. Per the germline V gene, CDR1 is DFQATT and CDR2 is SNEGSKA (reference sequence). This CDR3 reads CSAYIGRGQSYEQYS. The CDR3 nucleotides read TGCAGTGCTTATATAGGTAGGGGACAGAGCTACGAGCAGTACTCC.

The genes are TRBV18 and TRBJ2-2; a weak D match, TRBD2 (6 bases). Germline CDR1 reads KGHSH; CDR2 reads LQKENI. V lost 0 bases and J lost 2, with 13 bases in between. The CDR3 runs to 17 residues. The CDR3 protein is CASSPPRAGTNTGELFF. In DNA, the CDR3 is TGTGCCAGCTCACCACCGAGGGCGGGGACTAACACCGGGGAGCTGTTTTTT.

The rearrangement links TRBV7-2 to TRBJ2-1, with D perhaps matching TRBD2 (6 bases). Trimming stripped 1 base from V and 9 bases from J, with 10 bases between. The CDR3 is 13 residues long. The germline gives CDR1 SGHTA, CDR2 FQGNSA. CDR3 DNA sequence: TGTGCCAGCAGCTTAGGCGGGGTCCGTGAGCAGTTCTTC. The encoded protein is CASSLGGVREQFF.

The chain couples TRBV5-1 to TRBJ2-7, with TRBD1 matching over 9 bases. J gave up 6 bases and V 7 bases, and 14 bases lay outside the gene matches. The length of the CDR3 is 15 residues. Germline-derived CDR1 and CDR2 are SGHRS and YFSETQ. In DNA form, the CDR3 reads TGCGCCAGCCACTACCCGGGACAGGGAGGAGGCGAGCAGTACTTC. Residues: CASHYPGQGGGEQYF. Combining the CDR3 with reference TRBV5-1 and TRBJ2-7 gives the whole variable domain KAGVTQTPRYLIKTRGQQVTLSCSPISGHRSVSWYQQTPGQGLQFLFEYFSETQRNKGNFPGRFSGRQFSNSRSEMNVSTLELGDSALYLCASHYPGQGGGEQYFGPGTRLTVT.

V and J are TRBV12-3 or TRBV12-4 and TRBJ1-4, with 7 bases matching TRBD1. J gave up 13 bases and V 3 bases, and 2 bases lay outside the gene matches. The CDR3 extends over 11 amino acids. This chain's CDR3 is CASSLYRGLFF. CDR3 sequence (DNA): TGTGCCAGCAGTTTGTACAGGGGACTGTTTTTT.

This clonotype was picked up a small number of times. The rearrangement joins TRBV7-9 to TRBJ2-7; D gene uncertain. Germline V gene lookup returns CDR1 SEHNR and CDR2 FQNEAQ (reference sequence). CDR3 length equals 12 residues. Trimming cost V 5 bases and J 2 bases, with 7 bases left between them. The CDR3 DNA reads as TGTGCCAGCAGCCCAATGGCCTACGAGCAGTACTTC. It translates to CASSPMAYEQYF.

V and J are TRBV29-1 and TRBJ2-1; 12 nucleotides agree with TRBD2. The CDR3 has 22 residues. V lost 8 bases and J lost 0; bases outside the gene matches: 26. CDR1 and CDR2 (germline): SQVTM, ANQGSEA. CDR3 DNA: TGCAGCATGCGAGGTGCCAGGGAAATTGGACTAGCGGGAATCAGCTCCTACAATGAGCAGTTCTTC. Translated, it gives CSMRGAREIGLAGISSYNEQFF.

V is TRBV28 and J is TRBJ2-7; TRBD1 is a possible D gene (6 bases). The ends were cut back, 8 bases at V and 3 bases at J, with 17 bases in the middle. CDR1 and CDR2 (germline): MDHEN, SYDVKM. The CDR3 is 14 residues long. Here the CDR3 reads CASANPRGSYEQYF. CDR3 in DNA: TGTGCCAGCGCGAACCCCAGGGGAAGCTACGAGCAGTACTTC.

This clonotype was seen many times. The chain is built from TRBV5-5 and TRBJ2-1; 11 bases fit TRBD2. The CDR3 has 15 residues. Germline V lookup: CDR1 SGHKS, CDR2 YYEKEE (reference sequence). The ends lost 4 bases at V and 6 bases at J; junction bases unmatched: 6. CDR3 amino acids: CASSPTSGSLNEQFF. CDR3 nucleotides: TGTGCCAGCAGCCCTACTAGCGGGAGTCTCAATGAGCAGTTCTTC.

In its sample, this clonotype was seen a few times. The rearrangement uses TRBV20-1 and TRBJ2-5, with no clear D. This CDR3 is 12 amino acids long. Trimming removed 3 bases at V and 3 bases at J, with 8 bases between. Germline CDR1 and CDR2: DFQATT and SNEGSKA (reference sequence). The CDR3 nucleotides are TGCAGTGCTAGCTACGGAAAAGAGACCCAGTACTTC. It encodes CSASYGKETQYF.

This clonotype was detected only a few times. The chain is built from TRBV6-1 and TRBJ2-1, with D possibly TRBD2 on 5 matching bases. Germline V gene data show CDR1 as MNHNS and CDR2 as SASEGT. This CDR3 is built from 15 residues. Trimming removed 6 bases at V and 4 bases at J, with 16 bases between. CDR3 residues: CASSLRLAPYNEQFF. DNA for the CDR3: TGTGCCAGCAGCCTCCGGCTAGCCCCATACAATGAGCAGTTCTTC.

The rearrangement uses TRBV29-1 and TRBJ2-1; D perhaps matches TRBD2 (5 bases). Trimming took 3 bases from V and 7 from J, leaving 10 bases between them. CDR1 is SQVTM, CDR2 ANQGSEA, per germline. The CDR3 covers 12 residues. Written as DNA, the CDR3 is TGCAGCGTTGAGGTTAGCGTGAATGAGCAGTTCTTC. It codes for CSVEVSVNEQFF.